This paragraph reports one TCR beta chain. Its recognized antigen is unknown. No clone much larger than this one lies a single base away; base qualities are absent. Patients with a history of autoimmune disease or receiving systemic immunosuppression were excluded from the trial. Peripheral blood for TCR sequencing was collected from all dose cohorts at baseline, on cycle 4 day 1, and on cycle 7 day 1. Samples were obtained from an open-label, multicenter, first-in-human phase I dose-escalation trial of ivuxolimab. The trial enrolled adults with locally advanced or metastatic head and neck squamous cell, hepatocellular, melanoma or renal cell carcinoma. Before TCR sequencing, CD4+ and CD8+ T cells were separately sorted from peripheral blood. These data originate in a study of OX40 agonist ivuxolimab in advanced cancers. Background on the whole study: Ivuxolimab was an agonistic, fully human IgG2 monoclonal antibody directed against OX40 (CD134), a costimulatory receptor. In the dose-escalation cohort, more than 80% of patients were male, and the mean age was roughly 60 years with a range of about 23 to 79. The monotherapy dose-escalation portion (N ≈ 50 patients) of the phase I ivuxolimab trial is reported in the paper. Intravenous ivuxolimab was administered to patients every 2 weeks at six dose levels: 0.01, 0.1, 0.3, 1.5, 3 and 10 mg/kg. Partial responses were achieved by three dose-escalation patients, of whom one had hepatocellular carcinoma and two had cutaneous melanoma. Of the approximately 53 patients in dose escalation, 19 had hepatocellular carcinoma, roughly 15 had melanoma, 9 had renal cell carcinoma and 9 had head and neck cancer. Patients were allowed to have had prior anti-PD-1, anti-PD-L1 or anti-CTLA-4 therapy, and approximately 40% of the dose-escalation patients had been treated with checkpoint inhibitors. The point of sequencing TCRbeta in the periphery was to test whether ivuxolimab changed TCR sequence diversity and drove clonal T-cell expansion.

The research as a whole found: In the 0.1-3.0 mg/kg groups, partial responders were among the patients with the lowest normalized peripheral clonal expansion, particularly in CD8+ T cells. On average, CD8+ T cells showed more expanded clones than CD4+ T cells after ivuxolimab. Antigen specificity was not determined for the clonally expanded peripheral T cells. Low levels of normalized T-cell clonal expansion were also shown by some nonresponding patients. At doses of 0.1 to 3.0 mg/kg, clonal expansion of both CD4+ and CD8+ T cells in blood was seen between baseline and week 6.

Genomic DNA was isolated from the sorted cells so that the TCRbeta CDR3 region could be sequenced. The immunoSEQ Assay was used for sequencing of TCRbeta CDR3 regions. Sourced from immuneACCESS, this table was stored by TCRdb with only in-frame sequences that have V and J called. A share of the clones is absent; for the studies checked, an unresolved V gene accounts for under half, and the remainder has no known explanation. The sample table shows 71,000 or so clones, and around 87% are seen once. Approximately 1% of the sample rests with the top ten. The specimen comprised CD4+ or CD8+ T cells sorted from blood, sampled in a trial of the OX40 agonist ivuxolimab. This receptor was obtained from an adult with an advanced solid tumor such as melanoma, head and neck, liver or kidney cancer.

CDR3 sequence: CASSTGQGSNYGYTF. The sequence in DNA is TGCGCCAGCAGCACCGGACAGGGGTCTAACTATGGCTACACCTTC. The rearrangement combines TRBV5-1 with TRBJ1-2, with 9 junctional bases fitting TRBD1. The CDR3 starts with the cysteine, ends with the phenylalanine, and has 15 residues. Only the CDR3 DNA stays, 45 bases, in frame from base 1. The germline V gene encodes CDR1 SGHRS and CDR2 YFSETQ. V has 4 bases trimmed and J has 0 bases trimmed; junction bases matching no gene number 4.